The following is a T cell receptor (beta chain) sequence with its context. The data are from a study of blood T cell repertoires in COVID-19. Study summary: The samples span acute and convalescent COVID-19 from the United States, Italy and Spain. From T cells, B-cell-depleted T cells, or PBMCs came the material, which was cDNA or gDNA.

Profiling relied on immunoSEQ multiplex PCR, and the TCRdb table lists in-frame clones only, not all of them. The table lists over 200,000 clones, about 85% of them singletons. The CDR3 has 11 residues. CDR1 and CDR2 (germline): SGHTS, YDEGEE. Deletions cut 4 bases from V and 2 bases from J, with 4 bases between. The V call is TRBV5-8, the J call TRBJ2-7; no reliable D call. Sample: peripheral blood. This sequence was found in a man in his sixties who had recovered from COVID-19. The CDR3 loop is CASSPAYEQYF. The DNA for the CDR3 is TGTGCCAGCAGCCCAGCCTACGAGCAGTACTTC.